This TCR beta chain is from a study of post-analysis software for immune sequencing data. Study-level findings and limits: Among roughly five TRBV segments more frequent in patients than controls were TRBV5-6, TRBV5-1 and TRBV20-1.

Trimming pared 7 bases from V and 3 bases from J, leaving 6 bases between. This CDR3 has 10 residues. The germline V gene encodes CDR1 SQVTM and CDR2 ANQGSEA. Unique molecular identifiers had been added to the TCR beta cDNA libraries. Using its own MiXCR run on the PCR reads, TCRdb lists one record per CDR3 protein. The sample holds some 690,000 distinct CDR3 sequences; 30% are singletons and the top ten take around 0.56%. In its sample, this clonotype was seen a few times. Its antigen is unknown. The sequencing sample was made of blood. The TCR originated in a girl aged 5-17 years with multiple sclerosis. The chain employs TRBV29-1 and TRBJ1-1; tentatively, D is TRBD1 (6 bases). In DNA, the CDR3 is TGCAGCGCAGGGGACACTGAAGCTTTCTTT. Protein product: CSAGDTEAFF.